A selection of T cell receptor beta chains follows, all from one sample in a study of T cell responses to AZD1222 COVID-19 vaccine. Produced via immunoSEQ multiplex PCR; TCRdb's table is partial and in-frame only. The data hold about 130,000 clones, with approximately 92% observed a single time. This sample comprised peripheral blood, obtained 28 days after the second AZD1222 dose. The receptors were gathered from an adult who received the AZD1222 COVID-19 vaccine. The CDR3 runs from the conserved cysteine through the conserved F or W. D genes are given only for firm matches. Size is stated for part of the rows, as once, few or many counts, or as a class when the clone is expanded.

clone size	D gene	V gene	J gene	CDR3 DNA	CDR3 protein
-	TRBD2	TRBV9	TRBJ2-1	TGTGCCAGCAGCGTCGGACTAGCGGGATGGTACAATGAGCAGTTCTTC	CASSVGLAGWYNEQFF
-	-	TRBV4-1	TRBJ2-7	TGCGCCAGCAGCCAAGCCGCCGACAGTTTAGCCTACGAGCAGTACTTC	CASSQAADSLAYEQYF
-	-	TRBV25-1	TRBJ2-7	TGTGCCAGCGGGGGGCGTAACGAGAAGAAGCAGTACTTC	CASGGRNEKKQYF
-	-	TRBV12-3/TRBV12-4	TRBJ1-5	TGTGCCAGCAGTTACGGGGGTCAGCCCCAGCATTTT	CASSYGGQPQHF
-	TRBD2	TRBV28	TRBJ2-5	TGTGCCAGCAGTGTCATCGGGACTAGCGGGAGAGAGACCCAGTACTTC	CASSVIGTSGRETQYF
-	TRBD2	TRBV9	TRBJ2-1	TGTGCCAGCAGCGTCGGACTAGCGGGGAAATACAATGAGCAGTTCTTC	CASSVGLAGKYNEQFF
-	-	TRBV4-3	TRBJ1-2	TGCGCCAGCAGCCAAGACAACGGGCTCTACTATGGCTACACCTTC	CASSQDNGLYYGYTF
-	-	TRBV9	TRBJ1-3	TGTGCCAGCAGCGCGGACAAGCCTTACTCTGGAAACACCATATATTTT	CASSADKPYSGNTIYF
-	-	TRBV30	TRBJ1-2	TGTGCCTGGAGTGCAACTTGGGGGCTCGGGGGAGGCTACACCTTC	CAWSATWGLGGGYTF
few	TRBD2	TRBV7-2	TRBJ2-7	TGTGCCAGCAGCTTGAGCGGGAGGGGCAGCGAGCAGTACTTC	CASSLSGRGSEQYF
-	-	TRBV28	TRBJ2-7	TGTGCCAGCAGTTTATCACGCGAGCAGTACTTC	CASSLSREQYF
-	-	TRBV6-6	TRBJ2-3	TGTGCCAGCAGTTACAGGTACACAGATACGCAGTATTTT	CASSYRYTDTQYF
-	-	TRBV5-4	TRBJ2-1	TGTGCCAGCAGCTTCAGAGCGGGCCAAAACAATGAGCAGTTCTTC	CASSFRAGQNNEQFF
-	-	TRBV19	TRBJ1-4	TGTGCCAGTAGGTCTAATGGCGGCAGGCGCTCTAATGAAAAACTGTTTTTT	CASRSNGGRRSNEKLFF
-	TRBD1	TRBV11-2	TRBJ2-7	TGTGCCAGCAGCTTAACCCCTGGGACAGGGTTCTACGAGCAGTACTTC	CASSLTPGTGFYEQYF
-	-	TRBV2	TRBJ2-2	TGTGCCAGCAGGTTGAAGGGGAATACCGGGGAGCTGTTTTTT	CASRLKGNTGELFF
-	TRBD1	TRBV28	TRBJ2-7	TGTGCCAGCAGTTCGTCAGGGGGAAGGTACGAGCAGTACTTC	CASSSSGGRYEQYF
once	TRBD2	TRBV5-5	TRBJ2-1	TGTGCCTCTGAGCGGGAGGGCCTATCCTTCTTC	CASEREGLSFF
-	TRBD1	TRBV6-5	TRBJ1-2	TGTGCCAGCAGTCCGGGACAGCAAACGGGCTACACCTTC	CASSPGQQTGYTF
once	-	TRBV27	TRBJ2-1	TGTGCCAGCAGGCCGGGACTGGGGCTGGGGCATGAGCAGTTCTTC	CASRPGLGLGHEQFF
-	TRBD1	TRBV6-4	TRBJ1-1	TGTGCCAGCAGAGACCGGGACAGCCCGAGCACTGAAGCTTTCTTT	CASRDRDSPSTEAFF
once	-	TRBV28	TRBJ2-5	TGTGCCAGCAGTTTTCAGGCTAATCGGGGCACCCAGTACTTC	CASSFQANRGTQYF
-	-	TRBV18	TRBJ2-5	TGTGCCAGCTCACCGTCTACCCTCTCCCAAGAGACCCAGTACTTC	CASSPSTLSQETQYF
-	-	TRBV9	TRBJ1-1	TGTGCCAGCAGCCTCGCGGCAGGTCTAGGCCCTGAAGCTTTCTTT	CASSLAAGLGPEAFF
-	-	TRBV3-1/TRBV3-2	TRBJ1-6	TGTGCCAGCAGCCAAGGGCAGGGGAATTCACCCCTCCACTTT	CASSQGQGNSPLHF
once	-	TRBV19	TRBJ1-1	TGTGCCAGTAAAGTCAAGGAGGCCGGCACTGAAGCTTTCTTT	CASKVKEAGTEAFF
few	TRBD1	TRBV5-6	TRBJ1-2	TGTGCCAGCAGCTTAACAGGGGGCTGGGGCTATGGCTACACCTTC	CASSLTGGWGYGYTF
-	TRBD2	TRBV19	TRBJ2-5	TGTGCCAGTAGTGTGGGGACCGGGACTAGCCGCGAGACCCAGTACTTC	CASSVGTGTSRETQYF
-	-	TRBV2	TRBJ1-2	TGTGCCAGCAGTGAACGGGATCAAGCCTATGGCTACACCTTC	CASSERDQAYGYTF